Shown below are 8 T cell receptor beta chains from a single sample sequenced in a study of beta chain features in type 1 diabetes. For these receptors, no antigen is known. Investigators reverse transcribed all isolated RNA, so they sequenced expressed TCRB transcripts. TCRdb keeps only in-frame clones here, not all; method: immunoSEQ multiplex PCR. The repertoire has a few hundred thousand clones, approximately 14% of them found once; the top ten carry roughly 0.02%. General observations from the study: The study found moderately but significantly shorter TCRB CDR3s in all four CD4+ subsets of Type 1 diabetes patients.

What was sequenced was naive CD4+ T cells from blood. These receptors came from a man aged 25-40 years with type 1 diabetes.

V and J are TRBV11-3 and TRBJ2-3, with 7 bases identical to TRBD1. The length of the CDR3 is 15 residues. The junction had 6 bases not matched to a gene; V was cut back by 4 bases and J by 2 bases. Germline CDR1 SGHNT, CDR2 YENEEA. CDR3 in amino acids: CASSSIGTATDTQYF. The CDR3 DNA follows: TGTGCCAGCAGCTCAATTGGGACAGCCACAGATACGCAGTATTTT. Combining the CDR3 with reference TRBV11-3 and TRBJ2-3 gives the whole variable domain EAGVVQSPRYKIIEKKQPVAFWCNPISGHNTLYWYLQNLGQGPELLIRYENEEAVDDSQLPKDRFSAERLKGVDSTLKIQPAELGDSAVYLCASSSIGTATDTQYFGPGTRLTVL.

The rearrangement links TRBV23-1 to TRBJ2-2, with 7 bases matching TRBD1. Being an ORF, TRBV23-1 has a function that is uncertain. CDR3 size: 16 residues. The ends lost 3 bases at V and 3 bases at J; junction bases unmatched: 7. CDR3 coding DNA: TGCGCCAGCAGTCAGTTTACAGGGGAAGACACCGGGGAGCTGTTTTTT. It specifies CASSQFTGEDTGELFF.

The J gene is TRBJ1-2, the V gene TRBV6-1; 7 nucleotides align to TRBD1. The CDR3 is 12 amino acids. Losses at the gene ends were 4 bases for V and 4 bases for J; bases not matched to a gene: 0. Germline assignment: CDR1 MNHNS and CDR2 SASEGT. CDR3 coding DNA: TGTGCCAGCAGTGGGACAGGCTATGGCTACACCTTC. Amino acid sequence: CASSGTGYGYTF.

This chain links TRBV30 with TRBJ2-1, with 10 bases lining up with TRBD1. The CDR3 spans 15 residues. The germline V gene has CDR1 GTSNPN and CDR2 SVGIG (reference sequence). V shed 1 base, J shed 8 bases, and the junction held 8 bases outside the gene matches. The CDR3 reads CAWSAQDRGNDEQFF. CDR3 coding DNA: TGTGCCTGGAGTGCCCAGGACAGGGGGAATGATGAGCAGTTCTTC.

The chain links TRBV30 to TRBJ1-2; perhaps TRBD1 as D (6 bases). The CDR3 is 14 amino acids. The germline V gene encodes CDR1 GTSNPN and CDR2 SVGIG (reference sequence). V shed 1 base and J shed 4 bases, with 13 bases lying between them. The CDR3 is CAWSEGGGGYGYTF. DNA for the CDR3: TGTGCCTGGAGTGAGGGAGGGGGGGGCTATGGCTACACCTTC.

This chain uses TRBV4-1 with TRBJ2-5; 12 positions agree with TRBD2. Germline V gene lookup returns CDR1 MGHRA and CDR2 YSYEKL. V was pared by 0 bases and J by 1 base, with 12 bases of the junction left unmatched. CDR3 size: 20 residues. The CDR3 region is CASSQDLASGRGPLQETQYF. DNA of the CDR3: TGCGCCAGCAGCCAAGATTTGGCTAGCGGGAGGGGTCCTCTCCAAGAGACCCAGTACTTC.

The rearrangement joins TRBV9 to TRBJ2-3, with D perhaps TRBD2 (7 bases). V lost 3 bases and J lost 1, with 9 bases in between. Germline lookup yields CDR1 SGDLS and CDR2 YYNGEE. The CDR3 extends over 14 amino acids. The CDR3 DNA reads as TGTGCCAGCAGCGGGGGGGGCGGCACAGATACGCAGTATTTT. Its protein is CASSGGGGTDTQYF.

This clone occurred a few times. The chain combines TRBV5-1 with TRBJ2-4; tentatively, D is TRBD1 (7 bases). Germline CDR1 reads SGHRS; CDR2 reads YFSETQ. Deletions cut 1 base from V and 6 bases from J, with 14 bases between. CDR3 length equals 15 residues. In nucleotides, the CDR3 is TGCGCCAGCAGCTTGTTTGCAGGGGGAGGAAACATTCAGTACTTC. Its translation: CASSLFAGGGNIQYF. The whole variable domain, remainder taken from reference TRBV5-1 and TRBJ2-4, is KAGVTQTPRYLIKTRGQQVTLSCSPISGHRSVSWYQQTPGQGLQFLFEYFSETQRNKGNFPGRFSGRQFSNSRSEMNVSTLELGDSALYLCASSLFAGGGNIQYFGAGTRLSVL.